This TCR beta chain stems from a study of T cell repertoires in cytomegalovirus infection. For the study at large: Public TCR beta signature analysis indicated the presence of both CMV infection and matching HLA type. Study results and caveats: HLA-C-restricted CMV clonotypes gave the most frequent clonotype in two of eight donors.

TCRdb itself ran the reads through MiXCR, one entry per CDR3 protein. The table lists about 500,000 distinct CDR3 sequences, 33% of them singletons, with roughly a sixth in the top ten. Germline loops: CDR1 SEHNR, CDR2 FQNEAQ (reference sequence). Trimming took off 8 bases at V and 1 base at J, with 14 bases between the two ends. This CDR3 has 14 amino acids. Remarks on this clonotype: As yet, its antigen is unknown.

The J gene is TRBJ2-5, the V gene TRBV7-9; D gene ambiguous. The sample here was cultured PBMCs, taken from culture after CMV antigen stimulation. This clonotype originated in a human donor in good health (CMV status not recorded). Some clones in this sample may be carry-over from other donors' samples. This chain's CDR3 is CASVPIVTQETQYF. CDR3 DNA sequence: TGTGCCAGCGTCCCTATAGTGACCCAAGAGACCCAGTACTTC.